These 30 T cell receptor beta chains share one sample of origin, sequenced in a study of Graves' ophthalmopathy and Graves' hyperthyroidism. As the template, RNA transcripts were used to amplify TCR beta CDR3 regions. Scientists carried out first-round RT-PCR using HTBI primers and then a second-round multiplex PCR. MiXCR was run by TCRdb on the multiplex PCR reads, yielding one entry per CDR3 protein. The sample records hundreds of thousands of distinct CDR3 sequences, around 42% being singletons. Sequenced sample: peripheral blood. These TCRs come from an adult man with Graves' ophthalmopathy.

The chain uses TRBV10-3 and TRBJ2-7, with 8 bases matching TRBD1. The CDR3 sequence is 13 residues long. J was trimmed by 7 bases and V by 8 bases; bases with no gene match: 10. Germline CDR1 is ENHRY and CDR2 is SYGVKD. CDR3 amino acids: CAIQTGDVGEQYF. The CDR3 DNA is TGTGCCATCCAGACAGGGGACGTTGGGGAGCAGTACTTC.

The chain recombines TRBV10-3 with TRBJ1-1; D might be TRBD1 (5 bases). The CDR3 contains 14 residues. The germline V gene encodes CDR1 ENHRY and CDR2 SYGVKD. V dropped 7 bases and J dropped 0 bases, with 12 bases sitting between them. The CDR3 region is CAIISGPMNTEAFF. CDR3 in DNA: TGTGCCATCATCTCAGGGCCCATGAACACTGAAGCTTTCTTT.

Points on this clonotype: The germline gene is not matched at one end of the junction; a read error may be the cause. The V and J genes are TRBV10-3 and TRBJ2-7; D not certain. Per germline, CDR1 ENHRY and CDR2 SYGVKD. CDR3 size: 13 residues. Written as DNA, the CDR3 is TGTGCCAGCAGTTTAGATGGGCCTCTCGAGCAGTACTTC. Its protein product is CASSLDGPLEQYF.

The chain joins TRBV2 to TRBJ1-4, with D possibly being TRBD1 (5 bases). The CDR3 consists of 16 residues. V was pared by 5 bases and J by 0 bases, with 13 bases between. The V gene's germline CDR1 is SNHLY and CDR2 FYNNEI. In DNA, the CDR3 is TGTGCCAGCAGTTCGAGGGACCCCACAACTAATGAAAAACTGTTTTTT. Its protein product is CASSSRDPTTNEKLFF. The variable domain in full, with the rest retrieved from reference TRBV2 and TRBJ1-4, is EPEVTQTPSHQVTQMGQEVILRCVPISNHLYFYWYRQILGQKVEFLVSFYNNEISEKSEIFDDQFSVERPDGSNFTLKIRSTKLEDSAMYFCASSSRDPTTNEKLFFGSGTQLSVL.

This clonotype was observed a handful of times. The chain recombines TRBV20-1 with TRBJ1-6; D not certain. The germline V gene encodes CDR1 DFQATT and CDR2 SNEGSKA (reference sequence). Deletions cut 3 bases from V and 6 bases from J, with 9 bases between. This CDR3 has 13 amino acids. The DNA for the CDR3 is TGCAGTGCTAGCGGCCAGATTAATTCACCCCTCCACTTT. Translated: CSASGQINSPLHF.

This clonotype was observed a handful of times. V usage is TRBV12-3 or TRBV12-4 and J usage is TRBJ1-1, with D possibly matching TRBD1 (6 bases). CDR3 size: 15 residues. The V and J ends lost 5 bases and 2 bases respectively, with 15 bases between them. The CDR3: CASSPLYRVNTEAFF. The CDR3 coding sequence is TGTGCCAGCAGTCCTCTATACAGGGTAAACACTGAAGCTTTCTTT.

The rearrangement uses TRBV7-9 and TRBJ1-4; D is undetermined. Trimming shortened V by 1 base and J by 0 bases, and 6 bases separated the two germline ends. CDR1 is SEHNR and CDR2 is FQNEAQ in the germline V gene (reference sequence). The CDR3 is 15 amino acids. Here the CDR3 reads CASSLGVATNEKLFF. For the CDR3, the DNA is TGTGCCAGCAGCTTAGGAGTTGCAACTAATGAAAAACTGTTTTTT.

V and J are TRBV30 and TRBJ2-2, with 13 bases that match TRBD2. Germline trimming cut 0 bases from V and 8 bases from J; bases unmatched to any gene: 3. Germline CDR1 GTSNPN, CDR2 SVGIG (reference sequence). The CDR3 covers 15 residues. For the CDR3, the DNA is TGTGCCTGGAGTGTACTAGCGGGAGGGGCAGGGGAGCTGTTTTTT. It yields the protein CAWSVLAGGAGELFF.

The chain carries TRBV20-1 and TRBJ2-5; D is unresolved. The CDR3 has 10 residues. Per germline, CDR1 DFQATT and CDR2 SNEGSKA (reference sequence). Deletions cut 5 bases from V and 0 bases from J, with 1 base between. Here the CDR3 DNA reads TGCAGTGCTTACCAAGAGACCCAGTACTTC. This codes for CSAYQETQYF.

This clonotype showed up just once. This sequence joins TRBV6-1 and TRBJ2-5; D is possibly TRBD1 (5 bases). Trimming shortened V by 1 base and J by 4 bases, and 19 bases separated the two germline ends. The CDR3 totals 17 residues. Germline V gives CDR1 MNHNS, CDR2 SASEGT. CDR3 in DNA: TGTGCCAGCAGTGAAGGGGGCGGTTGGGCAAGGGTAGAGACCCAGTACTTC. It encodes CASSEGGGWARVETQYF.

The sample holds many counts of this clonotype. The V gene is TRBV7-2, the J gene TRBJ1-2; the D gene is possibly TRBD1 (5 bases). Trimming cost V 0 bases and J 5 bases, with 13 bases left between them. This CDR3 region has 15 residues. The germline V gene encodes CDR1 SGHTA and CDR2 FQGNSA. The CDR3 sequence is CASSLASTAGYGYTF. For the CDR3, the DNA is TGTGCCAGCAGCTTAGCGTCGACAGCAGGATATGGCTACACCTTC.

The rearrangement links TRBV20-1 to TRBJ1-5, with TRBD1 as a possible D gene (5 bases). V gave up 0 bases and J gave up 7 bases, with 10 bases separating them. The CDR3 has 13 residues. Germline assignment: CDR1 DFQATT and CDR2 SNEGSKA (reference sequence). The CDR3 reads CSAREQGYQPQHF. Written as DNA, the CDR3 is TGCAGTGCTAGAGAGCAGGGTTACCAGCCCCAGCATTTT.

This clonotype was detected a few times. For the CDR3, the DNA is TGTGCCAGCAAACGGGATAGCAATCAGCCCCAGCATTTT. This codes for CASKRDSNQPQHF. The chain joins TRBV6-5 to TRBJ1-5, with no clear D. Germline V gene sequence: CDR1 MNHEY, CDR2 SVGAGI. The CDR3 is 13 residues long. V shed 7 bases and J shed 0 bases, with 7 bases lying between them.

This chain joins TRBV7-2 and TRBJ2-5; no reliable D call. Germline V gene lookup returns CDR1 SGHTA and CDR2 FQGNSA. Trimming removed 5 bases at V and 1 base at J, with 14 bases between. This CDR3 comprises 15 residues. The CDR3 DNA follows: TGTGCCAGCAGCCCTGGGGAACGGATCCAAGAGACCCAGTACTTC. Translating gives CASSPGERIQETQYF.

The J gene is TRBJ1-1, the V gene TRBV13; 7 bases align to TRBD1. CDR3 size: 16 residues. Germline CDR1 is PRHDT and CDR2 is FYEKMQ (reference sequence). Losses at the gene ends were 4 bases for V and 2 bases for J; bases not matched to a gene: 10. CDR3: CASSWYTGASNTEAFF. DNA of the CDR3: TGTGCCAGCAGCTGGTATACAGGGGCTTCTAACACTGAAGCTTTCTTT.

This clonotype has a handful of counts. The J gene is TRBJ1-2, the V gene TRBV7-9; D possibly corresponds to TRBD1 (6 bases). Trimming pared 5 bases from V and 3 bases from J, leaving 16 bases between. The CDR3 is 15 residues long. The germline V gene has CDR1 SEHNR and CDR2 FQNEAQ (reference sequence). CDR3 protein: CASSRGGRYYYGYTF. The CDR3 DNA sequence: TGTGCCAGCAGCCGGGGGGGGCGCTACTACTATGGCTACACCTTC.

Notes on this clonotype: A single base separates this from a much larger clone, so it may be a read error. Here the CDR3 reads CATSGPGGADTEASF. The CDR3 DNA sequence: TGTGCCACCAGTGGTCCAGGAGGGGCGGACACTGAAGCTTCCTTT. The chain is built from TRBV24-1 and TRBJ1-1, with D perhaps TRBD1 (5 bases). The CDR3 sequence is 15 residues long. Per germline, CDR1 KGHDR and CDR2 SFDVKD.

Details on this clonotype: The junction shows a germline mismatch at one end, possibly a read error. The J gene is TRBJ2-2, the V gene TRBV10-2; TRBD1 is a possible D gene (6 bases). CDR1 and CDR2 from the germline V gene are WSHSY and SAAADI. The CDR3 loop spans 9 amino acids. CDR3 protein: CASSEDRLF. As DNA, the CDR3 is TGCGCCAGCAGTGAGGACAGGTTATTT.

This clonotype was detected many times. The chain employs TRBV9 and TRBJ2-7; 7 bases match TRBD1. The junction had 4 bases not matched to a gene; V was cut back by 4 bases and J by 0 bases. The germline V gene encodes CDR1 SGDLS and CDR2 YYNGEE. The CDR3 loop spans 14 amino acids. CDR3 loop: CASSPRTGSYEQYF. The CDR3 DNA sequence: TGTGCCAGCAGCCCCCGGACAGGCTCCTACGAGCAGTACTTC. Together with reference TRBV9 and TRBJ2-7, the CDR3 gives the full variable domain: DSGVTQTPKHLITATGQRVTLRCSPRSGDLSVYWYQQSLDQGLQFLIQYYNGEERAKGNILERFSAQQFPDLHSELNLSSLELGDSALYFCASSPRTGSYEQYFGPGTRLTVT.

Many counts were recorded for this clonotype. The chain has TRBV24-1 and TRBJ1-1, with 7 positions matching TRBD1. V lost 3 bases to trimming and J lost 7 bases; unmatched junction nucleotides: 7. The CDR3 consists of 14 residues. The germline V gene has CDR1 KGHDR and CDR2 SFDVKD. This CDR3 reads CATSDTGAKNEAFF. The CDR3 coding sequence is TGTGCCACCAGTGATACAGGGGCCAAAAATGAAGCTTTCTTT.

This clonotype was detected a few times. The CDR3 loop is CASSLDPRGRRNGELFF. In DNA, the CDR3 is TGTGCCAGCAGCTTAGACCCCCGGGGAAGGAGGAACGGGGAGCTGTTTTTT. The V call is TRBV7-9, the J call TRBJ2-2; D is perhaps TRBD2 (5 bases). Trimming took 1 base from V and 7 from J, leaving 19 bases between them. Germline CDR1 SEHNR, CDR2 FQNEAQ (reference sequence). The CDR3 sequence is 17 residues long.

The rearrangement uses TRBV25-1 and TRBJ1-6; 11 nucleotides line up with TRBD1. The CDR3 runs to 14 residues. Germline V CDR1 and CDR2: MGHDK, SYGVNS. CDR3 bases: TGTGCTAGAGACGGGACAGGGGGAAGTTCACCCCTCCACTTT. Its translation is CARDGTGGSSPLHF.

Points on this clonotype: The germline gene is not matched at one end of the junction; a read error may be the cause. The rearrangement links TRBV7-6 to TRBJ1-2, with D possibly being TRBD1 (6 bases). CDR1 and CDR2 (germline): SGHVS, FNYEAQ. This CDR3 has 14 residues. CDR3 sequence reads: CASSPQQGPHGCTF. CDR3 DNA: TGTGCCAGCAGCCCCCAACAGGGTCCCCATGGCTGCACCTTC.

The chain carries TRBV7-2 and TRBJ2-5, with 9 nucleotides matching TRBD2. The CDR3 is 16 amino acids. Losses at the gene ends were 1 base for V and 5 bases for J; bases not matched to a gene: 8. Germline V CDR1 and CDR2: SGHTA, FQGNSA. Written as DNA, the CDR3 is TGTGCCAGCAGCTTAGTGCTGCGGGGGGGCCGCGAGACCCAGTACTTC. Translation: CASSLVLRGGRETQYF. Supplemented by reference TRBV7-2 and TRBJ2-5, the full variable domain reads GAGVSQSPSNKVTEKGKDVELRCDPISGHTALYWYRQSLGQGLEFLIYFQGNSAPDKSGLPSDRFSAERTGGSVSTLTIQRTQQEDSAVYLCASSLVLRGGRETQYFGPGTRLLVL.

About this clonotype itself: The CDR3 carries no conserved terminal phenylalanine or tryptophan, so it likely arises from a read error. The chain is built from TRBV7-2 and TRBJ1-5; D may be TRBD1 (5 bases). Trimming removed 5 bases at V and 6 bases at J, with 20 bases between. CDR1 and CDR2 (germline): SGHTA, FQGNSA. The CDR3 runs 16 residues. This CDR3 reads CASSVGRKGGGQPQHS. The CDR3, as DNA: TGTGCCAGCAGCGTGGGACGGAAGGGAGGTGGTCAGCCCCAGCATTCT.

The V and J genes are TRBV29-1 and TRBJ1-1; TRBD1 might be the D (5 bases). V was pared by 8 bases and J by 8 bases, with 24 bases between. Germline CDR1 SQVTM, CDR2 ANQGSEA. CDR3 length: 14 residues. CDR3 nucleotides: TGCAGCATCGGAGGTAGGGGTCCCGAAAGGGAAGCTTTCTTT. Translated: CSIGGRGPEREAFF.

V gene TRBV19 combines with J gene TRBJ2-7; 9 bases fit TRBD1. After removal of 5 bases from V and 6 bases from J, the junction contained 8 bases not matched to a gene. From germline, CDR1 is LNHDA and CDR2 SQIVND (reference sequence). This CDR3 contains 14 residues. This chain's CDR3 is CASSFNRGLLEQYF. CDR3 nucleotide sequence: TGTGCCAGTAGTTTCAACAGGGGGCTCCTCGAGCAGTACTTC.

The table lists this clonotype with a few counts. The chain combines TRBV5-4 with TRBJ2-7, with 14 bases that match TRBD2. The V segment lost 1 base and the J segment 4 bases; nucleotides outside the gene matches: 4. The CDR3 spans 16 residues. Per germline, CDR1 SGHNT and CDR2 YYREEE (reference sequence). The CDR3 loop reads CASSLTRTSGRYEQYF. CDR3 DNA: TGTGCCAGCAGCTTGACCCGGACTAGCGGGAGGTACGAGCAGTACTTC.

Notes on this clonotype: A clone one base away is much larger, so this may be a read error. V usage is TRBV9 and J usage is TRBJ1-6; TRBD1 aligns across 7 bases. V shed 4 bases and J 8 bases; nucleotides not matched to a gene: 3. The CDR3 runs 13 residues. Germline V gives CDR1 SGDLS, CDR2 YYNGEE. CDR3 region: CASSPGQDSPLHF. DNA for the CDR3: TGTGCCAGCAGCCCTGGACAGGATTCACCCCTCCACTTT.

At least ten counts were recorded for this clonotype. The genes are TRBV29-1 and TRBJ2-2, with D perhaps matching TRBD1 (5 bases). Germline values: CDR1 SQVTM, CDR2 ANQGSEA. This CDR3 is built from 14 residues. V lost 4 bases and J 5 bases, leaving 14 bases between the germline ends. The CDR3 protein is CSVGRQGGTGELFF. The CDR3 nucleotides are TGCAGCGTTGGACGGCAGGGTGGGACCGGGGAGCTGTTTTTT.